This passage covers 24 T cell receptor beta chains from one sample sequenced in a study of cytomegalovirus exposure and HLA in healthy donors. 60 Vbeta and 13 Jbeta primers were used in PCR. This table comes from immunoSEQ multiplex PCR, and its TCRdb copy is limited to in-frame clones, with some not included. The sample lists 110,000 or so clones, 77% occurring once. The sequenced sample was PBMCs. Receptors originate from a man aged 18 to 30 in good health and CMV-seropositive.

The chain uses TRBV28 and TRBJ2-7; TRBD2 matches 8 bases. With 2 bases clipped from V and 2 bases from J, the junction kept 2 bases outside the gene matches. The CDR3 spans 14 residues. CDR1 and CDR2 from the germline V gene are MDHEN and SYDVKM. CDR3 amino acids: CASSLRRGAYEQYF. CDR3 bases: TGTGCCAGCAGTTTAAGGCGGGGGGCCTACGAGCAGTACTTC.

This chain connects TRBV18 to TRBJ1-2, with D possibly being TRBD1 (5 bases). Germline values: CDR1 KGHSH, CDR2 LQKENI. V lost 5 bases, J lost 6 bases, and 16 bases lay in between. The CDR3 contains 14 residues. CDR3 region: CASSAFLEGHGYTF. DNA of the CDR3: TGTGCCAGCTCAGCATTTTTGGAGGGACATGGCTACACCTTC.

Here the CDR3 DNA reads TGCGCCAGCAGTGACCCTTCGGGGACTAGCGGACACAATGAGCAGTTCTTC. This codes for CASSDPSGTSGHNEQFF. This rearrangement joins TRBV10-1 to TRBJ2-1; the match to TRBD2 covers 11 bases. Germline lookup yields CDR1 WNHNN and CDR2 SYGVQD (reference sequence). V shed 3 bases and J 5 bases; nucleotides not matched to a gene: 9. CDR3 size: 17 residues.

V gene TRBV11-2 combines with J gene TRBJ2-5; D is uncertain. Germline V gives CDR1 SGHAT, CDR2 FQNNGV. The CDR3 runs to 15 residues. Between the trimmed V and J ends, which lost 0 bases and 4 bases, there was a span of 12 bases. The CDR3 coding sequence is TGTGCCAGCAGCTTAGATCCGAGCGAGTTAGAGACCCAGTACTTC. As protein: CASSLDPSELETQYF. Variable domain in full (rest from reference TRBV11-2 and TRBJ2-5): EAGVAQSPRYKIIEKRQSVAFWCNPISGHATLYWYQQILGQGPKLLIQFQNNGVVDDSQLPKDRFSAERLKGVDSTLKIQPAKLEDSAVYLCASSLDPSELETQYFGPGTRLLVL.

The chain combines TRBV29-1 with TRBJ2-1; 9 bases match TRBD2. The CDR3 totals 13 residues. V dropped 2 bases and J dropped 9; count of bases not matched to a gene: 5. Per the germline V gene, CDR1 is SQVTM and CDR2 is ANQGSEA. CDR3 loop: CSVEPGLATEQFF. CDR3 in DNA: TGCAGCGTTGAACCGGGACTAGCAACTGAGCAGTTCTTC.

This chain connects TRBV5-1 to TRBJ2-3, with D perhaps TRBD2 (6 bases). The V end was cut by 2 bases, the J end by 4 bases, with 8 bases between. Germline V gives CDR1 SGHRS, CDR2 YFSETQ. There are 13 residues in the CDR3. The CDR3 sequence: CASSFGGPDTQYF. The CDR3 DNA follows: TGCGCCAGCAGCTTTGGAGGGCCAGATACGCAGTATTTT.

The V gene is TRBV18, the J gene TRBJ1-5, with D uncertain. This CDR3 is built from 14 residues. Germline loops: CDR1 KGHSH, CDR2 LQKENI. V lost 3 bases and J 3 bases, leaving 9 bases between the germline ends. The CDR3 DNA follows: TGTGCCAGCTCACCTTCGGGTCTCAATCAGCCCCAGCATTTT. Residues: CASSPSGLNQPQHF.

The chain links TRBV7-9 to TRBJ2-3; 8 positions agree with TRBD1. The trim removed 5 bases at V and 5 bases at J, leaving 6 bases unmatched. This CDR3 contains 14 residues. Germline V gene data show CDR1 as SEHNR and CDR2 as FQNEAQ (reference sequence). The CDR3 spells CASSPGQALDTQYF. CDR3 bases: TGTGCCAGCAGCCCGGGACAGGCGCTAGATACGCAGTATTTT.

Concerning this clone: Mismatch with germline at one junction end may stem from a read error. The chain is built from TRBV19 and TRBJ2-6, with 8 bases that match TRBD1. CDR1 and CDR2 (germline): LNHDA, SQIVND (reference sequence). This CDR3 has 18 residues. The CDR3 DNA reads TGTGCCAGTAGTTCGGACAGGGATTTAAGCTCTGGGGCCAACGGCCTGACTTTC. Encoded protein: CASSSDRDLSSGANGLTF. Variable domain in full (rest from reference TRBV19 and TRBJ2-6): DGGITQSPKYLFRKEGQNVTLSCEQNLNHDAMYWYRQDPGQGLRLIYYSQIVNDFQKGDIAEGYSVSREKKESFPLTVTSAQKNPTAFYLCASSSDRDLSSGANGLTFGAGSRLTVL.

The gene calls are TRBV28 and TRBJ1-1, with D unclear. This CDR3 contains 13 residues. The V end lost 5 bases, the J end lost 4 bases, and 11 bases lay between the germline ends. CDR1 MDHEN and CDR2 SYDVKM come from the germline V gene. The CDR3 sequence: CASSGGVGTEAFF. Written as DNA, the CDR3 is TGTGCCAGCAGTGGTGGTGTCGGCACTGAAGCTTTCTTT.

The genes are TRBV7-9 and TRBJ2-7, with 10 bases fitting TRBD1. V shed 5 bases and J 7 bases; nucleotides not matched to a gene: 11. Germline CDR1 SEHNR, CDR2 FQNEAQ (reference sequence). This CDR3 is built from 15 residues. The CDR3 protein is CASSPRQGALGEQYF. The CDR3 region has the DNA TGTGCCAGCAGCCCAAGACAGGGGGCGCTGGGGGAGCAGTACTTC.

This clone was seen a single time. The chain has TRBV7-9 and TRBJ1-6; TRBD1 is a possible D gene (5 bases). CDR3 size: 14 residues. V lost 3 bases, J lost 8 bases, and 11 bases lay in between. Germline-derived CDR1 and CDR2 are SEHNR and FQNEAQ (reference sequence). The CDR3 here is CASSFVRGDSPLHF. DNA of the CDR3: TGTGCCAGCAGCTTTGTTAGGGGTGATTCACCCCTCCACTTT.

The V and J genes are TRBV7-8 and TRBJ1-3, with 7 positions matching TRBD1. The CDR3 extends over 14 amino acids. Germline V gives CDR1 SGHVS, CDR2 FQNEAQ. V trimming: 7 bases; J trimming: 3 bases; junction bases outside the gene matches: 6. The DNA for the CDR3 is TGTGCCAGCACTCCCGGGACAGTTGGAAACACCATATATTTT. It codes for CASTPGTVGNTIYF.

The J gene is TRBJ1-2, the V gene TRBV28; no definite D call. Deletions cut 4 bases from V and 5 bases from J, with 5 bases between. Germline CDR1 and CDR2: MDHEN and SYDVKM. CDR3 length equals 11 residues. In nucleotides, the CDR3 is TGTGCCAGCAGTTACTATTATGGCTACACCTTC. Protein sequence: CASSYYYGYTF.

On this clone: In the same sample, other DNA sequences code for this CDR3. The chain combines TRBV2 with TRBJ1-2; D is uncertain. Deletions cut 3 bases from V and 7 bases from J, with 6 bases between. Germline CDR1 SNHLY, CDR2 FYNNEI. The CDR3 runs 11 residues. The CDR3 spells CASSDRRGYTF. CDR3 coding DNA: TGTGCCAGCAGTGACAGGCGTGGCTACACCTTC.

The chain uses TRBV19 and TRBJ1-2, with a weak D call TRBD1 (5 bases). This CDR3 spans 13 amino acids. With 1 base removed from V and 4 bases from J, the gap between germline ends came to 7 bases. Germline V gives CDR1 LNHDA, CDR2 SQIVND (reference sequence). CDR3 nucleotides: TGTGCCAGTAGTATAGGCCAGGGCTATGGCTACACCTTC. As protein: CASSIGQGYGYTF.

This chain uses TRBV4-1 with TRBJ1-5; D call uncertain. Deletions cut 0 bases from V and 3 bases from J, with 9 bases between. The CDR3 is made up of 15 amino acids. The germline CDR1 and CDR2 sequences are MGHRA and YSYEKL. The chain's CDR3 is CASSQDPQNNQPQHF. CDR3 bases: TGCGCCAGCAGCCAAGATCCACAGAACAATCAGCCCCAGCATTTT.

V usage is TRBV30 and J usage is TRBJ1-2, with D tentatively TRBD1 (6 bases). This CDR3 contains 14 residues. Germline loops: CDR1 GTSNPN, CDR2 SVGIG (reference sequence). V gave up 4 bases and J gave up 7 bases, with 19 bases separating them. This CDR3 is CAWTPDFTGFGYTF. CDR3 in DNA: TGTGCCTGGACCCCCGACTTCACAGGGTTTGGCTACACCTTC.

This clone showed up just a few times. This CDR3 is CASMRNYGYTF. For the CDR3, the DNA is TGTGCCAGTATGAGAAACTATGGCTACACCTTC. J is TRBJ1-2 and V is TRBV19; no clear D. V was cut by 7 bases and J by 2 bases, with 5 bases left in between. Germline V lookup: CDR1 LNHDA, CDR2 SQIVND (reference sequence). CDR3 length: 11 amino acids.

The chain joins TRBV19 to TRBJ1-1, with 9 bases that match TRBD1. V was clipped by 7 bases and J by 7 bases; unmatched bases: 10. The CDR3 is 14 residues long. The V gene's germline CDR1 is LNHDA and CDR2 SQIVND (reference sequence). CDR3 in DNA: TGTGCCAGTAACAGGGAGGACAGGGGAAATGAAGCTTTCTTT. It codes for CASNREDRGNEAFF. Complete variable domain (other parts from reference TRBV19 and TRBJ1-1): DGGITQSPKYLFRKEGQNVTLSCEQNLNHDAMYWYRQDPGQGLRLIYYSQIVNDFQKGDIAEGYSVSREKKESFPLTVTSAQKNPTAFYLCASNREDRGNEAFFGQGTRLTVV.

For this clone: The junction does not match germline at one end; this may be a read error. The chain uses TRBV18 and TRBJ1-4; D ambiguous. CDR1 KGHSH and CDR2 LQKENI come from the germline V gene. The CDR3 length is 16 residues. The CDR3 DNA reads as TGTGCCAGCTCACCATACCTAGGCGAAACTGACACCGGGATCCGTTTT. This encodes CASSPYLGETDTGIRF.

In DNA form, the CDR3 reads TGTGCCAGCAGCGGGGCTCGGGAGATTCTGGATGAGCAGTTCTTC. Residues: CASSGAREILDEQFF. V and J are TRBV9 and TRBJ2-1; D perhaps matches TRBD2 (6 bases). V lost 3 bases and J lost 8, with 18 bases in between. Germline loops: CDR1 SGDLS, CDR2 YYNGEE. CDR3 size: 15 residues.

The table lists this clone with a few counts. This chain uses TRBV7-8 with TRBJ1-6; D is unresolved. The CDR3 sequence is 12 residues long. The ends were cut back, 4 bases at V and 7 bases at J, with 5 bases in the middle. Germline V lookup: CDR1 SGHVS, CDR2 FQNEAQ. The chain's CDR3 is CASSSQNSPLHF. CDR3 nucleotides: TGTGCCAGCAGCTCCCAAAATTCACCCCTCCACTTT.

This clone was observed a handful of times. CDR3 sequence: CASSSRDYYEQYF. The CDR3 nucleotides are TGTGCCAGCAGTTCCCGGGACTACTACGAGCAGTACTTC. The V gene is TRBV6-1, the J gene TRBJ2-7, with 7 bases aligning to TRBD2. The trim removed 5 bases at V and 3 bases at J, leaving 4 bases unmatched. The CDR3 sequence is 13 residues long. Germline V lookup: CDR1 MNHNS, CDR2 SASEGT.